The rows below give T cell receptor beta chains drawn from one sample of a study of T cell responses to AZD1222 COVID-19 vaccine. Libraries were prepared by immunoSEQ multiplex PCR; TCRdb keeps only in-frame clonotypes and omits some of them. The sample records 200,000 or so clones, roughly 91% being singletons. Source: peripheral blood, taken on day 0 of MenACWY control vaccination. Every receptor here comes from an adult in good health. CDR3s include the opening cysteine and the closing phenylalanine or tryptophan. Fields, in order: clone size, V gene, J gene, D gene, CDR3 DNA, CDR3 protein. A D gene is named only where the DNA matches it firmly. Not every row has a clone size; where given, it reads once, few, many or a size class.

clone_size: once; v_call: TRBV3-1/TRBV3-2; j_call: TRBJ1-4; d_call: .; cdr3_nt: TGTGCCAGCAGCCAAGGAAGAGAAAAACTGTTTTTT; cdr3_aa: CASSQGREKLFF
clone_size: once; v_call: TRBV11-2; j_call: TRBJ2-1; d_call: TRBD2; cdr3_nt: TGTGCCAGCAGCCCCCGTTTCAGTGGGAGGGCCCACAATGAGCAGTTCTTC; cdr3_aa: CASSPRFSGRAHNEQFF
clone_size: few; v_call: TRBV9; j_call: TRBJ2-1; d_call: TRBD2; cdr3_nt: TGTGCCAGCAGCGTAGGGACTAGCGGTTACAATGAGCAGTTCTTC; cdr3_aa: CASSVGTSGYNEQFF
clone_size: once; v_call: TRBV7-2; j_call: TRBJ1-1; d_call: .; cdr3_nt: TGTGCCAGCAGCTTAAACAGCCAGAACACTGAAGCTTTCTTT; cdr3_aa: CASSLNSQNTEAFF
clone_size: .; v_call: TRBV7-2; j_call: TRBJ1-3; d_call: .; cdr3_nt: TGTGCCAGCAGCGGCCGAGGGGGGTACACCATATATTTT; cdr3_aa: CASSGRGGYTIYF
clone_size: .; v_call: TRBV14; j_call: TRBJ2-5; d_call: .; cdr3_nt: TGTGCCAGCAGCCAAGATATAGTGGTTGAGACCCAGTACTTC; cdr3_aa: CASSQDIVVETQYF
clone_size: .; v_call: TRBV28; j_call: TRBJ2-7; d_call: .; cdr3_nt: TGTGCCAGCAGTACCGGGCCTCCCCGCTCCTACGAGCAGTACTTC; cdr3_aa: CASSTGPPRSYEQYF
clone_size: .; v_call: TRBV6-6; j_call: TRBJ1-1; d_call: TRBD1; cdr3_nt: TGTGCCACCAAGACAGGGCTGAACACTGAAGCTTTCTTT; cdr3_aa: CATKTGLNTEAFF
clone_size: .; v_call: TRBV30; j_call: TRBJ1-1; d_call: TRBD1; cdr3_nt: TGTGCCTGGAGCCTACGACCGGGACAGGGGGCGCGAGAAGCTTTCTTT; cdr3_aa: CAWSLRPGQGAREAFF
clone_size: .; v_call: TRBV9; j_call: TRBJ2-1; d_call: TRBD2; cdr3_nt: TGTGCCAGCAGCGTAGGCGGGGGAGGGTCCTACAATGAGCAGTTCTTC; cdr3_aa: CASSVGGGGSYNEQFF